These T cell receptor beta chains were read from a single sample in a study of OX40 agonist ivuxolimab in advanced cancers. Measured with immunoSEQ multiplex PCR; TCRdb has only the in-frame clones, and not every one. The repertoire holds fewer than 50,000 clones, more than 70% seen once, with 0.58% in the top ten. The source was CD4+ or CD8+ T cells sorted from blood, collected in a trial of the OX40 agonist ivuxolimab. The receptors stem from an adult with an advanced solid tumor such as melanoma, head and neck, liver or kidney cancer. Each CDR3 is given with its conserved first and last residue. D genes are given only for firm matches. Some rows mark clone size as missing; the rest say once, few, many or name a class of expanded clone.

v_call,cdr3_length,clone_size,j_call,d_call,cdr3_nt,cdr3_aa
TRBV5-1,14,NA,TRBJ1-1,TRBD1,TGCGCCAGCAGCGTGCAGGGGGTTGGCACTGAAGCTTTCTTT,CASSVQGVGTEAFF
TRBV11-3,14,NA,TRBJ1-1,NA,TGTGCCAGCAAATGGGGGAAAATGAACACTGAAGCTTTCTTT,CASKWGKMNTEAFF
TRBV4-2,16,once,TRBJ2-3,NA,TGTGCCAGCAGCCAAAGGGGGGGCGTGGGCACAGATACGCAGTATTTT,CASSQRGGVGTDTQYF
TRBV7-7,19,NA,TRBJ1-4,NA,TGTGCTAGCAGCTTAGTGGCAGGCCCTATTCCGTCAACTAATGAAAAACTGTTTTTT,CASSLVAGPIPSTNEKLFF
TRBV11-1,17,NA,TRBJ1-6,NA,TGTGCCAGCAGCTCCCGTGGCGCGAGCTCCTATAATTCACCCCTCCACTTT,CASSSRGASSYNSPLHF
TRBV29-1,16,NA,TRBJ2-1,NA,TGCAGCGTTGAAAGGGCAGGTCAAAGCTCCTACAATGAGCAGTTCTTC,CSVERAGQSSYNEQFF
TRBV5-1,13,NA,TRBJ2-5,NA,TGCGCCAGCAGCGGCAGAGATCAAGAGACCCAGTACTTC,CASSGRDQETQYF
TRBV7-2,15,NA,TRBJ2-1,NA,TGTGCCAGCAGCCCGTCCGGGACTTTGGGTAATGAGCAGTTCTTC,CASSPSGTLGNEQFF
TRBV4-1,17,once,TRBJ2-5,TRBD2,TGCGCCAGCATCAGGGTCCCTTCGGGGGGGCCGGAAGAGACCCAGTACTTC,CASIRVPSGGPEETQYF
TRBV7-9,17,NA,TRBJ1-3,NA,TGTGCCAGCAGCGCCCTGGGACGTCAAACCTCTGGAAACACCATATATTTT,CASSALGRQTSGNTIYF
TRBV7-8,13,once,TRBJ1-1,NA,TGTGCCAGCAGCTATGGAGGAATCACTGAAGCTTTCTTT,CASSYGGITEAFF
TRBV7-2,13,NA,TRBJ1-5,NA,TGTGCCAGCAGCTTGGAACGGGATCAGCCCCAGCATTTT,CASSLERDQPQHF
TRBV30,12,NA,TRBJ2-7,NA,TGTGCCTGGAGTCATCGGCCCTACGAGCAGTACTTC,CAWSHRPYEQYF
TRBV28,13,NA,TRBJ1-5,NA,TGTGCCAGCACGGACGGATCCTTTCAGCCCCAGCATTTT,CASTDGSFQPQHF
TRBV7-2,14,once,TRBJ2-1,TRBD2,TGTGCCAGCAGCTTAAAGCGGGGCAACAATGAGCAGTTCTTC,CASSLKRGNNEQFF
TRBV27,14,few,TRBJ1-1,NA,TGTGCCAGCAGTTTTGATAGGCCGTTATCGAAAACTTTCTTT,CASSFDRPLSKTFF
TRBV5-4,16,NA,TRBJ1-6,NA,TGTGCCAGCAGCTTGGGGATGAGCTCCTATAATTCACCCCTCCACTTT,CASSLGMSSYNSPLHF
TRBV5-1,13,NA,TRBJ2-1,TRBD1,TGCGCCAGCAGCCGACAGGGGGATGAAGTGCAGTTCTTC,CASSRQGDEVQFF
TRBV6-5,15,NA,TRBJ1-1,TRBD1,TGTGCCAGCAGTAGGGGACAGGCCTTGAACACTGAAGCTTTCTTT,CASSRGQALNTEAFF
TRBV9,18,NA,TRBJ2-3,TRBD2,TGTGCCAGCAGCGTAGACCCCCCCAGAGCGGGGGGGACAGATACGCAGTATTTT,CASSVDPPRAGGTDTQYF
TRBV9,14,NA,TRBJ1-6,TRBD1,TGTGCCAGCAGCGTACAGGGGGCGAATTCACCCCTCCACTTT,CASSVQGANSPLHF
TRBV28,12,few,TRBJ1-1,NA,TGTGCCAGCAGTTTTGGGCGGGCTGAAGCTTTCTTT,CASSFGRAEAFF
TRBV10-1,10,NA,TRBJ1-2,NA,TGCGCCAGCAGTGGCGATGGCTACACCTTC,CASSGDGYTF